The clone carrying this T cell receptor beta chain was seen ten or more times. Its antigen remains unidentified. The sample belongs to a study of regulatory T cells in long-lasting Graves disease. The study, taken as a whole, reports: New patients shared approximately 970 public clonotypes, and persistent patients shared more, with over 2,500.

Time point denoted: newly diagnosed GD, antithyroid drugs for less than 3 months. With RNA extracted from PBMCs as input, the TCR library was made. The CDR3 totals 11 residues. Trimming cost V 6 bases and J 1 base, with 2 bases left between them. Researchers made TCR beta libraries by using iRepertoire HTBI primers and running Arm-PCR on CDR3 regions. Using its own MiXCR run on the multiplex PCR reads, TCRdb lists one record per CDR3 protein. The sample lists 200,000 to 250,000 distinct CDR3 sequences, roughly 18% occurring once. These data were likewise used in another study, on T cells in Graves' hyperthyroidism and ophthalmopathy. That report adds: When the TCR CDR3 underwent first-round RT-PCR, the HTBI primer set was used. Most thyroid-expanded clonotypes above 0.001 were also found in blood.

This TCR derives from a woman in her twenties or thirties with Graves disease. The gene calls are TRBV12-3 or TRBV12-4 and TRBJ2-3; D unclear. This material consisted of peripheral blood mononuclear cells (PBMCs), taken at new diagnosis, from a patient treated with antithyroid drugs. The CDR3 nucleotides read TGTGCCAGCAGGCGCACAGATACGCAGTATTTT. This encodes CASRRTDTQYF.